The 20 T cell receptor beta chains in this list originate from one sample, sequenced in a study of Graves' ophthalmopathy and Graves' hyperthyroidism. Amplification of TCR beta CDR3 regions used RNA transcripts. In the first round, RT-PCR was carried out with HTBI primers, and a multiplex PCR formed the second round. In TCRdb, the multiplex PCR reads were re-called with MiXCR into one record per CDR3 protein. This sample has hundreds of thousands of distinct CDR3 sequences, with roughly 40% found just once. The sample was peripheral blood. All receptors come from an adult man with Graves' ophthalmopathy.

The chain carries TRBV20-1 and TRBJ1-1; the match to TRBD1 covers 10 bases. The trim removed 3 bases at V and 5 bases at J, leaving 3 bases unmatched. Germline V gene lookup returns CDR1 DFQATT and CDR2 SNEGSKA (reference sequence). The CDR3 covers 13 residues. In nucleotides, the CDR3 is TGCAGTGCTAGGGGACAGGGGTTGACTGAAGCTTTCTTT. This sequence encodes CSARGQGLTEAFF.

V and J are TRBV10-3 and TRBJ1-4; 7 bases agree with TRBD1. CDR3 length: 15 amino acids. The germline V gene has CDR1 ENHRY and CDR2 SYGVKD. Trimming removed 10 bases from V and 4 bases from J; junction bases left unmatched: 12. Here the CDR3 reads CASSPRWDSNEKLFF. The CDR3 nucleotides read TGTGCCAGCAGCCCCCGGTGGGACAGTAATGAAAAACTGTTTTTT.

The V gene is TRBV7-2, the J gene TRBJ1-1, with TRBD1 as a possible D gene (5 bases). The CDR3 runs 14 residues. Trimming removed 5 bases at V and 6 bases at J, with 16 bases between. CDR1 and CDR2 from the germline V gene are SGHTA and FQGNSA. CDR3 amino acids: CASSPARESSEAFF. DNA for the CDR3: TGTGCCAGCAGCCCGGCCAGGGAGAGTTCTGAAGCTTTCTTT.

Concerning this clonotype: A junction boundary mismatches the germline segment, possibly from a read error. This CDR3 is CASSQEGAGYGYTF. The CDR3 coding sequence is TGCGCCAGCAGCCAAGAAGGGGCGGGCTATGGCTACACCTTC. The chain is built from TRBV2 and TRBJ1-2; D possibly corresponds to TRBD1 (5 bases). Germline assignment: CDR1 SNHLY and CDR2 FYNNEI. There are 14 residues in the CDR3.

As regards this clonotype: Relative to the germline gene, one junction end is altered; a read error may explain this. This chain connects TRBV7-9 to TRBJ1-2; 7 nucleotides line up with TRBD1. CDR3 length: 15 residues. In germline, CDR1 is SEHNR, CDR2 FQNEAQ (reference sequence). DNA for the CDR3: TGTGCCGGCAGCACTGGACAGGCGGCTAACTATGGCTACACCTTC. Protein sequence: CAGSTGQAANYGYTF.

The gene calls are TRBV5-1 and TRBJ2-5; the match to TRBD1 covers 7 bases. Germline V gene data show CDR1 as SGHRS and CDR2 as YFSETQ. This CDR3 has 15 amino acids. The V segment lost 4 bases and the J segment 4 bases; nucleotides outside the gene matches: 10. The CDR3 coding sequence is TGCGCCAGCAGCCCTGCCGACAGGGTCGGAGAGACCCAGTACTTC. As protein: CASSPADRVGETQYF.

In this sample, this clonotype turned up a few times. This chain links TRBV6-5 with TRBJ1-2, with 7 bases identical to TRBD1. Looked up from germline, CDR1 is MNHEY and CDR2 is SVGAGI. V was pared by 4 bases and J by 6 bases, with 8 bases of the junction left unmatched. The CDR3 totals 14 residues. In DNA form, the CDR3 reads TGTGCCAGCAGTTCCGAGACAGGGCGGGATGGCTACACCTTC. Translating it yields CASSSETGRDGYTF.

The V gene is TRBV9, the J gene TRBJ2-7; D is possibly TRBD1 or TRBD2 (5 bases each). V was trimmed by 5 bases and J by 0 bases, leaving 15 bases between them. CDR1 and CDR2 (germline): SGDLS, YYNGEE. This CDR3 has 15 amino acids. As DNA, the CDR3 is TGTGCCAGCAGTTTCCGGGACGCGTACTCCTACGAGCAGTACTTC. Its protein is CASSFRDAYSYEQYF.

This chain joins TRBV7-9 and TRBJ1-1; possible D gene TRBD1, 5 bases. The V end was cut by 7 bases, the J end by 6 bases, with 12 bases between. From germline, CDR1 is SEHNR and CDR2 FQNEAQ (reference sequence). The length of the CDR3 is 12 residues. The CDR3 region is CASTNRGAEAFF. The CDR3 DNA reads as TGTGCCAGCACCAATCGGGGGGCTGAAGCTTTCTTT.

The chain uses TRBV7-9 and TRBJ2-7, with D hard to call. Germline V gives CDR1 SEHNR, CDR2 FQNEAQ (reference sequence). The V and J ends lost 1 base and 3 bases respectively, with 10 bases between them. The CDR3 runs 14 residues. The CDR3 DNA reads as TGTGCCAGCAGCTTAGGGAGCGTTAACTACGAGCAGTACTTC. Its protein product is CASSLGSVNYEQYF.

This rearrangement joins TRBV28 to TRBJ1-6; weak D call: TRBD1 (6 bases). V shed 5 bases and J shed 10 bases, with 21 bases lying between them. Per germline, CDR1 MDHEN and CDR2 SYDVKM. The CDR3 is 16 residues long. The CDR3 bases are TGTGCCAGCAGTCCACAGGGTGCTCTTCACTACTCACCCCTCCACTTT. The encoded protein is CASSPQGALHYSPLHF.

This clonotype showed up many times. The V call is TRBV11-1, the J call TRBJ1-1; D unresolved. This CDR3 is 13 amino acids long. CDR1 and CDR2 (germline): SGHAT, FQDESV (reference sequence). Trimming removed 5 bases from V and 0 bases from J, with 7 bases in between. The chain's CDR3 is CASSLPVNTEAFF. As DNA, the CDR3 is TGTGCCAGCAGCCTACCAGTGAACACTGAAGCTTTCTTT.

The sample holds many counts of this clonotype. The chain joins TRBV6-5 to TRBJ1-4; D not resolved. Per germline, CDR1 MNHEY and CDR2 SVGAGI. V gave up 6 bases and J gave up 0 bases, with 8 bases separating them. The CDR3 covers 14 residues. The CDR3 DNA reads TGTGCCAGCAGCAGCAGTGCAACTAATGAAAAACTGTTTTTT. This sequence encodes CASSSSATNEKLFF.

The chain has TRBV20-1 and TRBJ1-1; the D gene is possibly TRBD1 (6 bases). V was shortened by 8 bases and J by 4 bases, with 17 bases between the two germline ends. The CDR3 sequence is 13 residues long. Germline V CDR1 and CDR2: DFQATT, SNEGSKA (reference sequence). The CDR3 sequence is CSPLRTGPTEAFF. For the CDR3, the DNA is TGCAGTCCCCTCCGAACAGGGCCCACTGAAGCTTTCTTT.

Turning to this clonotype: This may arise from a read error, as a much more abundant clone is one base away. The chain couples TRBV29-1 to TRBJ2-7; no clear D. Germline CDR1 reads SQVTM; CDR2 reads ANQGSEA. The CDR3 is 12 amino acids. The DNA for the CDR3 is TGCAGCGTTGAGGGCAGTAGGCACGAGCAGTGCTTC. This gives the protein CSVEGSRHEQCF.

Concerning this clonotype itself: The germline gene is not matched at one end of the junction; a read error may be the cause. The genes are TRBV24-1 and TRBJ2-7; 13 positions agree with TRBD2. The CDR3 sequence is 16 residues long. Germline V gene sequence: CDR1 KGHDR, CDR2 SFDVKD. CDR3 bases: TGTGCCAGCAGTAAAGGGACTAGCGGGAAAACCTACGAGCAGTACTTC. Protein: CASSKGTSGKTYEQYF.

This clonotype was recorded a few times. CDR3 nucleotide sequence: TGTGCCAGCAACCAGGGGTGGTCGGGTCACGAGCAGTACTTC. Amino acid sequence: CASNQGWSGHEQYF. V is TRBV9 and J is TRBJ2-7, with D possibly being TRBD1 (6 bases). The CDR3 length is 14 residues. Trimming removed 6 bases at V and 5 bases at J, with 18 bases between. Germline V gene data show CDR1 as SGDLS and CDR2 as YYNGEE.

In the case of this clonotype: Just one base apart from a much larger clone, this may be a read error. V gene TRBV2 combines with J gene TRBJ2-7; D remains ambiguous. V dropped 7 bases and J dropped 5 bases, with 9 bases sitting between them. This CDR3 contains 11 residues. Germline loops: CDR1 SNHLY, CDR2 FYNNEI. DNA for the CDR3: TGTGCCAGCAAGACCCACCACGAGCAGTACTTC. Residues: CASKTHHEQYF.

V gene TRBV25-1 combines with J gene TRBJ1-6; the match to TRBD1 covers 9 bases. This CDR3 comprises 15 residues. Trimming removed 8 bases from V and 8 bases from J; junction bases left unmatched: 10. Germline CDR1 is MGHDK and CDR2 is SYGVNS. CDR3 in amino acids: CASASNGQGYSPLHF. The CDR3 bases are TGTGCCAGCGCTTCAAACGGACAGGGGTATTCACCCCTCCACTTT.

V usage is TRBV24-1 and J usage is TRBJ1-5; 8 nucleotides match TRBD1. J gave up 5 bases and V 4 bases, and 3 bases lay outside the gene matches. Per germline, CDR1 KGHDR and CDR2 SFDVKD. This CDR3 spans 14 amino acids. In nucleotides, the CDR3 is TGTGCCACCAGTGAGCTGACAGGGGATCAGCCCCAGCATTTT. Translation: CATSELTGDQPQHF.